The entry below describes one TCR beta chain. Its antigen remains undetermined. No clone much larger than this one lies a single base away; base qualities are absent. The record originates from a study of blood T cells in healthy people across ages (dated by TCRdb to the mid-2010s). With respect to the entire study: In model experiments, template switching captured about one uniquely barcoded TCR beta cDNA molecule for every two T cells. To avoid experimental bias, donors of different ages were distributed randomly across sequencing lanes. Four age groups were formed from the donors: young (average approximately 15 years), middle-aged (approximately 42), aged (roughly 56) and long-lived (around 82). To track age-related changes in TCR beta repertoire diversity, the study relied on deep sequencing normalized with unique cDNA molecular identifiers. For two donors (one aged 18 to 29 and one aged 80 or older), the study analyzed two additional independent replicas of 1 million unique cDNA reads from the same blood draw. General findings and caveats noted by the study authors: Observed TCR beta diversity per million T cells fell roughly linearly with age, and a significant reduction was already apparent by age roughly 40. Because profiling used bulk unsorted PBMCs, naive and antigen-experienced compartments could not be compared conclusively. Total diversity estimates from one million sequenced T cells were considered lower bounds and underestimates. Compared with the aged group, more naive CD4+ T cells, fewer expanded clones and increased TCR diversity were shown by the long-lived group, suggesting age selection. Because the CMV infection status of the donors was unknown, age-related changes in expanded clonotypes may potentially have been confounded. The percentage of naive T cells measured by flow cytometry correlated strongly with observed TCR beta diversity.

From the cysteine through the phenylalanine, the CDR3 covers 17 amino acids. Only the CDR3 region is kept as DNA, spanning 51 bases read in frame from base 1. CDR1 and CDR2 were assigned from the germline V gene as SGDLS and YYNGEE. Cut back by 0 bases and 1 base, the V and J ends lie 17 bases apart. Libraries were made using 5' RACE. The sequencer listed for this sample is Illumina HiSeq 2500. A second PCR of about 6 to 11 cycles was run with a J-beta primer mix and a sample-barcoded 5' primer. A unique molecular identifier was introduced onto each TCR beta cDNA molecule by a template-switch 5' adaptor carrying 12 random nucleotides. At least 2.5 million CDR3-containing paired-end reads were obtained from each sample. First-strand cDNA was synthesized from all RNA with the Mint cDNA synthesis kit, primed by a TRBC-specific oligonucleotide. Following uracil-DNA glycosylase treatment, all cDNA underwent a first 18-cycle PCR with the universal primers M1SS and BC2_uni_R. As for the original processing: Each sample was normalized by randomly selecting 1 million high-quality reads, each carrying a distinct molecular identifier. Reads with shared molecular identifiers were discarded instead of being binned into consensus sequences. MiTCR, set to a Q25 quality threshold and the strictest error-elimination algorithm, was used for CDR3 identification, clonotype clustering and error correction. A nonparametric unseen species model with Euler transformation was used to estimate lower-bound total TCR beta diversity. TCRdb reworked the public reads: Q25 trimming with fastp, MiXCR clone assembly, productive beta chains retained. Merged by CDR3 protein, the rows form single entries marked with the most common genes and DNA. In this record, the V and J calls reflect TCRdb's handling and not the investigators' own analysis. For this sample there are 1.5 million to 2 million distinct CDR3 sequences; around 48% appear just once. Approximately 2.1% of the sample rests with the top ten.

Systemically healthy Caucasian individuals from Russia, 39 in total and aged roughly 6 to 100 years, were included as donors. Each donor gave ten milliliters of peripheral blood, drawn into EDTA-treated Vacutainer tubes. Ficoll-Paque density-gradient centrifugation was used to isolate PBMCs, with at least 6.5 million obtained per sample. Trizol reagent was used to extract total RNA from PBMCs, with at least 5.5 micrograms per sample. For every donor, an aliquot of PBMCs went through flow cytometry to measure the percentages of naive CD45RAhigh/CD27high T cells. The specimen was blood. The TCR originated in a woman aged 40 to 49 in good health. The chain links TRBV9 with TRBJ2-7, with the D call perhaps TRBD1 or TRBD2, as 6 bases match in each case. The base sequence is TGTGCCAGCAGCGTAGGTCTAGGGGGAGGCCTTTCCTACGAGCAGTACTTC. Its protein reads: CASSVGLGGGLSYEQYF.